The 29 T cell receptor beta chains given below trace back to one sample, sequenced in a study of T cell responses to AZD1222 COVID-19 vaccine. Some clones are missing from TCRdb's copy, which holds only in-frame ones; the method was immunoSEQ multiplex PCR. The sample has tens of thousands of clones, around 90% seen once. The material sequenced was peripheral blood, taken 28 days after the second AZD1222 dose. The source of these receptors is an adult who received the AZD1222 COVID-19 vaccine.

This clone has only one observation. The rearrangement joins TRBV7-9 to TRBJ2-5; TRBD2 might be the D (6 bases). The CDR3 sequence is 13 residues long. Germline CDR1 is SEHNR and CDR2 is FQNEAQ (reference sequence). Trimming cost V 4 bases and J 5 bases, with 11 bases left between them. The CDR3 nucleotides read TGTGCCAGCAGCTCCGGGAGCCAGGAGACCCAGTACTTC. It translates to CASSSGSQETQYF.

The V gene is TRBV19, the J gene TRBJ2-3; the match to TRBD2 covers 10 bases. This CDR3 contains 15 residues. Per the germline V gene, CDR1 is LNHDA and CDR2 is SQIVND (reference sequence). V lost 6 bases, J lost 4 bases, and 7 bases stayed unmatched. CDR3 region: CASSDSGGRSDTQYF. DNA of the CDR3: TGTGCCAGTAGCGATAGCGGGGGGCGGTCAGATACGCAGTATTTT. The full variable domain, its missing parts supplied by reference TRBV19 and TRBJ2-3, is DGGITQSPKYLFRKEGQNVTLSCEQNLNHDAMYWYRQDPGQGLRLIYYSQIVNDFQKGDIAEGYSVSREKKESFPLTVTSAQKNPTAFYLCASSDSGGRSDTQYFGPGTRLTVL.

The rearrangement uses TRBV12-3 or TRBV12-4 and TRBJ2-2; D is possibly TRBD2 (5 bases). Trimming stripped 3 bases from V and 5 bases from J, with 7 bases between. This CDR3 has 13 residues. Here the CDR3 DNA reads TGTGCCAGCAGTTTTTCGGGGACCGGGGAGCTGTTTTTT. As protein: CASSFSGTGELFF.

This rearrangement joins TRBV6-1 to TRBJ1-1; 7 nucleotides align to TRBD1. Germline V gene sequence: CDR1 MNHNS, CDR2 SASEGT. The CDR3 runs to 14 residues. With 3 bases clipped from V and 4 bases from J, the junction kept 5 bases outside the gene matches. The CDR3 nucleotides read TGTGCCAGCAGTGACAGGGGGGCAGGCACTGAAGCTTTCTTT. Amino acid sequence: CASSDRGAGTEAFF.

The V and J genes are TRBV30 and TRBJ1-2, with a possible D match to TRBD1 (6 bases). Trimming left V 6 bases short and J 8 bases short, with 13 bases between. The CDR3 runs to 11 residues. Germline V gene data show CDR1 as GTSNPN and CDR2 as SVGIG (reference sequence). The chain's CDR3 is CACTGTGGYTF. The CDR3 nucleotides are TGTGCCTGTACAGGGACGGGCGGCTACACCTTC.

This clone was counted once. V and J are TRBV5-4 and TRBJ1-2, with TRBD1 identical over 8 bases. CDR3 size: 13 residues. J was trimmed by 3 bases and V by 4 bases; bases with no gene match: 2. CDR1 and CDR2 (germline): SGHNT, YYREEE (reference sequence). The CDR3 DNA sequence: TGTGCCAGCAGCCAGGACAGGGACTATGGCTACACCTTC. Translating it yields CASSQDRDYGYTF. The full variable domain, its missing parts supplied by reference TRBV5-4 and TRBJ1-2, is ETGVTQSPTHLIKTRGQQVTLRCSSQSGHNTVSWYQQALGQGPQFIFQYYREEENGRGNFPPRFSGLQFPNYSSELNVNALELDDSALYLCASSQDRDYGYTFGSGTRLTVV.

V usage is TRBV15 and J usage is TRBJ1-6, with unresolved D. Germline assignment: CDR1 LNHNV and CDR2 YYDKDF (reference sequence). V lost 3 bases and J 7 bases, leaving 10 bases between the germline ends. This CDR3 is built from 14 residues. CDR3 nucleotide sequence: TGTGCCACCAGCAGTAGTGGGCCCAATTCACCCCTCCACTTT. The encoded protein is CATSSSGPNSPLHF.

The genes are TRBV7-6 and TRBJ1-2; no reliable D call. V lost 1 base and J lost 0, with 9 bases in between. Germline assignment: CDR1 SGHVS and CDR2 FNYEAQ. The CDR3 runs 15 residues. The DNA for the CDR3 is TGTGCCAGCAGCTTAGGTCCAGGAGCTAACTATGGCTACACCTTC. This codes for CASSLGPGANYGYTF.

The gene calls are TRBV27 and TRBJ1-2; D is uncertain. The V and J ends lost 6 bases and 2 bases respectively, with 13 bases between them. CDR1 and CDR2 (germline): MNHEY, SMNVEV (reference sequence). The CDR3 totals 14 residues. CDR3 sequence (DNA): TGTGCCAGCAGCCCTAAGGTCGAGAACTATGGCTACACCTTC. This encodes CASSPKVENYGYTF.

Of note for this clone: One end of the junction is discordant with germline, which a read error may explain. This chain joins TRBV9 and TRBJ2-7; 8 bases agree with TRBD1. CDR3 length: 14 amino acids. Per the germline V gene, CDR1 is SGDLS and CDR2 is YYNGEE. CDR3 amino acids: CASSPQGESFEQYF. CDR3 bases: TGTGCCAGCAGCCCACAGGGGGAGTCCTTCGAGCAGTACTTC.

This CDR3 reads CASSLVRGREQFF. The CDR3 region has the DNA TGTGCCAGCAGCTTAGTACGGGGTCGTGAGCAGTTCTTC. The chain links TRBV11-3 to TRBJ2-1, with a tentative D call TRBD2 (5 bases). Between the trimmed V and J ends, which lost 1 base and 9 bases, there was a span of 10 bases. This CDR3 spans 13 amino acids. In germline, CDR1 is SGHNT, CDR2 YENEEA.

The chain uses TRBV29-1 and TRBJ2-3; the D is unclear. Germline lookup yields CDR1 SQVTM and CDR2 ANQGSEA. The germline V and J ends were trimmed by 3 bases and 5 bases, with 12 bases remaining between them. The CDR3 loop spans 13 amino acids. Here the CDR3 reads CSVEIGRRDTQYF. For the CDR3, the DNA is TGCAGCGTTGAGATCGGGCGACGAGATACGCAGTATTTT.

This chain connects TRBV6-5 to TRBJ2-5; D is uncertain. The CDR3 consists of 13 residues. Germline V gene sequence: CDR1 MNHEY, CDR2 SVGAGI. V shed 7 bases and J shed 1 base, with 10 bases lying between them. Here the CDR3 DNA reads TGTGCCAGCAAGACATCAGGCCAAGAGACCCAGTACTTC. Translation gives CASKTSGQETQYF.

CDR3 residues: CATERGSSTDTQYF. In DNA, the CDR3 is TGCGCCACAGAGCGGGGGTCAAGCACAGATACGCAGTATTTT. This chain connects TRBV10-2 to TRBJ2-3; 8 bases line up with TRBD2. This CDR3 region has 14 residues. Germline-derived CDR1 and CDR2 are WSHSY and SAAADI. Germline trimming cut 10 bases from V and 0 bases from J; bases unmatched to any gene: 6.

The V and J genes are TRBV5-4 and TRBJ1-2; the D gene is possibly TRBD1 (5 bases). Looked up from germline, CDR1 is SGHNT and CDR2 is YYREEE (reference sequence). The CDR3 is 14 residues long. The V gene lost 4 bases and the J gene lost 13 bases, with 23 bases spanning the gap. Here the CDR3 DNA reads TGTGCCAGCAGCGATGGGAGGGACGGTCGGATTAGCACCTTC. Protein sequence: CASSDGRDGRISTF.

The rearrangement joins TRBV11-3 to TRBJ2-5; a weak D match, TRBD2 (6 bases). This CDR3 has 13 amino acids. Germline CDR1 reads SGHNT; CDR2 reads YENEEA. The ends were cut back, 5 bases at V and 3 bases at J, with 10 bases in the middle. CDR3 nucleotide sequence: TGTGCCAGCAGCCCCGGGACTGAAGAGACCCAGTACTTC. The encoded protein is CASSPGTEETQYF.

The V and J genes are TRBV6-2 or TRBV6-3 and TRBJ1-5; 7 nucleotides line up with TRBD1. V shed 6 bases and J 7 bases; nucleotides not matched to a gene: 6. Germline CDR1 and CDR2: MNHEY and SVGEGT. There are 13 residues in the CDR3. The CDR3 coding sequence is TGTGCCAGCAGCGGGACAGTGGGCCAGCCCCAGCATTTT. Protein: CASSGTVGQPQHF.

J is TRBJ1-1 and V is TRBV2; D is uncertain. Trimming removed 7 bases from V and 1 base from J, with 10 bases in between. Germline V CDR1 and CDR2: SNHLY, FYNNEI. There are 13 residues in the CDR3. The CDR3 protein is CASKVGQNTEAFF. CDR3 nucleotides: TGTGCCAGCAAAGTAGGGCAGAACACTGAAGCTTTCTTT.

This CDR3 is CASSKWGGYNEQFF. The DNA of the CDR3 is TGTGCCAGCAGCAAATGGGGGGGGTACAATGAGCAGTTCTTC. The genes are TRBV6-2 or TRBV6-3 and TRBJ2-1; 7 bases fit TRBD2. The V segment lost 6 bases and the J segment 4 bases; nucleotides outside the gene matches: 6. The CDR3 is 14 residues long. Germline V CDR1 and CDR2: MNHEY, SVGEGT.

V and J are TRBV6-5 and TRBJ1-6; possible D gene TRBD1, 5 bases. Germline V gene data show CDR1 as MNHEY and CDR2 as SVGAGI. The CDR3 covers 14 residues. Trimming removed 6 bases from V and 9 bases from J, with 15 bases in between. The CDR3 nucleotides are TGTGCCAGCAGCCCAAACCCCGGGGGTTCACCCCTCCACTTT. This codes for CASSPNPGGSPLHF.

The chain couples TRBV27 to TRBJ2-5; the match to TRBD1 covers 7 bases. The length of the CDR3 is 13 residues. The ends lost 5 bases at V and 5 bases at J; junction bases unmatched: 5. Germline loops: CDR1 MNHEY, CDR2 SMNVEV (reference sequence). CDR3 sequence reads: CASSRQGTETQYF. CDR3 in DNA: TGTGCCAGCAGTAGACAGGGTACCGAGACCCAGTACTTC.

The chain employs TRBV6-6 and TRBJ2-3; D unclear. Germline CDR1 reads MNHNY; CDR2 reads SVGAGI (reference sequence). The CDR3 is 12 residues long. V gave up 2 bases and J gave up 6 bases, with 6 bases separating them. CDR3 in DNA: TGTGCCAGCAGTTACCTCACGGATACGCAGTATTTT. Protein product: CASSYLTDTQYF.

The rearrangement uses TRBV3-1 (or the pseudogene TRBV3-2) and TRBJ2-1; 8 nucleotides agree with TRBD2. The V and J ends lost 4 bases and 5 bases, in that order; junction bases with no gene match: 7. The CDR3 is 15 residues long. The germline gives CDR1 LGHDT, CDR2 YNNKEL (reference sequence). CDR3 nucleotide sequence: TGTGCCAGCAGCCTTACTAGCGGTAACAACAATGAGCAGTTCTTC. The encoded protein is CASSLTSGNNNEQFF.

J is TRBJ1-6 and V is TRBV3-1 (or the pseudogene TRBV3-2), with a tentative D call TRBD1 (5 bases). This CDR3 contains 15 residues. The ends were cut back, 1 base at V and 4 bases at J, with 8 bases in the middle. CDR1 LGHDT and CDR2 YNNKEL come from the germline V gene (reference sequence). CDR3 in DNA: TGTGCCAGCAGCCAAGCAGGGTCTTATAATTCACCCCTCCACTTT. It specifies CASSQAGSYNSPLHF.

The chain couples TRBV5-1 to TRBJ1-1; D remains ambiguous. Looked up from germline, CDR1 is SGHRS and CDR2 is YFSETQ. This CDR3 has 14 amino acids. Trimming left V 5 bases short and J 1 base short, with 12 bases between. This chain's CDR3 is CASREAHPNTEAFF. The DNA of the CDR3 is TGCGCCAGCAGAGAGGCGCACCCGAACACTGAAGCTTTCTTT. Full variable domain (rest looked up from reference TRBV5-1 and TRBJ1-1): KAGVTQTPRYLIKTRGQQVTLSCSPISGHRSVSWYQQTPGQGLQFLFEYFSETQRNKGNFPGRFSGRQFSNSRSEMNVSTLELGDSALYLCASREAHPNTEAFFGQGTRLTVV.

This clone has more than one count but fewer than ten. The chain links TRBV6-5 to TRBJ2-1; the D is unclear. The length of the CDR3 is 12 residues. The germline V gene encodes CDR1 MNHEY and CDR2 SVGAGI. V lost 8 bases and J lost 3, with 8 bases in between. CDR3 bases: TGTGCCAGCCTGACAATCTACAATGAGCAGTTCTTC. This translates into CASLTIYNEQFF.

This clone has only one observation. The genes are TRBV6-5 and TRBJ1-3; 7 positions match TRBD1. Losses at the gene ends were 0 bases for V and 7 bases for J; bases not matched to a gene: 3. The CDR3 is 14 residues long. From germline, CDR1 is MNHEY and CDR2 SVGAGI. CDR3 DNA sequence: TGTGCCAGCAGTTACTCACAGGGGTATAACACCATATATTTT. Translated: CASSYSQGYNTIYF.

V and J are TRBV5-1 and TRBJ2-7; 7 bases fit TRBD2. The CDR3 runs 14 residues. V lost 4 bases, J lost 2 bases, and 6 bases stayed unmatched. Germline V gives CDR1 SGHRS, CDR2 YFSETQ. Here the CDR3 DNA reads TGCGCCAGCAGCCCAGGGCGGGGGACCTACGAGCAGTACTTC. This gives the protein CASSPGRGTYEQYF.

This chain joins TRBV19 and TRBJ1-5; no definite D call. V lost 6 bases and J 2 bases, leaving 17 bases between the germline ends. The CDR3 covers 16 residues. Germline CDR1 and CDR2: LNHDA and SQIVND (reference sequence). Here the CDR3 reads CASSPGRLGGNQPQHF. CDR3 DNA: TGTGCCAGTAGCCCAGGTCGACTAGGCGGCAATCAGCCCCAGCATTTT.